This T cell receptor (beta chain) was profiled in a study of beta chain features in type 1 diabetes. Study-wide context: Similarity in age, gender and cell yields was seen between patients and healthy donors. Whole-study results and caveats: For Type 1 diabetes patients, all four CD4+ subsets carried TCRB CDR3s that were moderately but significantly shorter. VDJ junctions sequenced from type 1 diabetes patients showed fewer insertions and more deletions.

cDNA synthesis used the whole RNA isolate, giving expressed TCRB sequences. Measured with immunoSEQ multiplex PCR; TCRdb has only the in-frame clones, and not every one. The top ten clones hold 0.02% to 0.025% of a sample with 900,000 or so clones, around a sixth of them seen once. There are 17 residues in the CDR3. CDR1 and CDR2 (germline): SGHTA, FQGNSA. The V segment lost 0 bases and the J segment 1 base; nucleotides outside the gene matches: 5. This clone was seen a few times. Its antigen remains unidentified. Markers CD45RO/CCR7/CD25/CD127/CD95/CD27 served to sort CD4+ naive, central memory, regulatory and stem cell-like memory cells.

The clonotype originates from a woman aged 18 to 35 in good health. V is TRBV7-2 and J is TRBJ2-2; 7 positions match TRBD2. The specimen was naive CD4+ T cells from blood. The CDR3 here is CASSLAWASGNTGELFF. Written as DNA, the CDR3 is TGTGCCAGCAGCTTAGCCTGGGCTAGCGGGAACACCGGGGAGCTGTTTTTT.